This T cell receptor (beta chain) was captured by sequencing in a study of T cells in tuberculosis. Method: immunoSEQ multiplex PCR; TCRdb's copy keeps in-frame clones and lacks some. The sample carries under 50,000 clones, 95% recorded once. Germline trimming cut 4 bases from V and 0 bases from J; bases unmatched to any gene: 5. The CDR3 is made up of 17 amino acids. CDR1 and CDR2 (germline): WSHSY, SAAADI. The specimen sequenced was PBMCs. This chain links TRBV10-2 with TRBJ2-2; 10 bases are shared with TRBD1. This clonotype originated in a donor aged 5 to 30 with latent tuberculosis or without tuberculosis infection. The CDR3 bases are TGCGCCAGCAGTGCCCCCGGACAGGGGGCGAACACCGGGGAGCTGTTTTTT. It encodes CASSAPGQGANTGELFF.